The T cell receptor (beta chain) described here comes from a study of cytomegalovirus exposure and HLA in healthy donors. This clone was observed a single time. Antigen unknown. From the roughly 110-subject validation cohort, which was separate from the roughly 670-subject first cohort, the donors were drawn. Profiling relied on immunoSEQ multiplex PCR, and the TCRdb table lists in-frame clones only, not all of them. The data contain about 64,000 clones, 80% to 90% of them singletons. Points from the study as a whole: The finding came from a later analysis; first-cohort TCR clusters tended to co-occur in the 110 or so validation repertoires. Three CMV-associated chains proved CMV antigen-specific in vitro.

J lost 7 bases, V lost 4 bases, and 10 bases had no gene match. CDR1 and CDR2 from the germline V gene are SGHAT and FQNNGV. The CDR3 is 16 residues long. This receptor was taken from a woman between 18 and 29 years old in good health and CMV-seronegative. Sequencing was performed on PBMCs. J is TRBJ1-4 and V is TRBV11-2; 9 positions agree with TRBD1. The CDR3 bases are TGTGCCAGCAGCTACCACACCGGGACAGGGAGTGAAAAACTGTTTTTT. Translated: CASSYHTGTGSEKLFF.